Below, one T cell receptor beta chain is given with its context. Antigen: not known. The data were obtained in a study of cytomegalovirus exposure and HLA in healthy donors. Study at large: There were fewer than 130 million unique TCR beta sequences, drawn from 150 million to 200 million T cells, in an earlier analysis. Study results and caveats: In a later analysis, HLA-associated TCR beta chains were more clonally expanded than equally common others.

13 Jbeta primers and 60 Vbeta primers were used for the PCR. This table comes from immunoSEQ multiplex PCR, and its TCRdb copy is limited to in-frame clones, with some not included. Here the sample spans approximately 99,000 clones, roughly 83% being singletons. Participants comprised healthy donors of bone marrow. The length of the CDR3 is 15 residues. Germline loops: CDR1 LGHNT, CDR2 FRNRAP. Trimming left V 5 bases short and J 3 bases short, with 14 bases between. The source material was PBMCs. V and J are TRBV12-5 and TRBJ1-5; weak D call: TRBD1 (5 bases). This TCR came from a male donor in good health and CMV-seropositive. The CDR3 DNA follows: TGTGCTAGTGGTCTGGGGGTTCAGGACAATCAGCCCCAGCATTTT. It is translated as CASGLGVQDNQPQHF.